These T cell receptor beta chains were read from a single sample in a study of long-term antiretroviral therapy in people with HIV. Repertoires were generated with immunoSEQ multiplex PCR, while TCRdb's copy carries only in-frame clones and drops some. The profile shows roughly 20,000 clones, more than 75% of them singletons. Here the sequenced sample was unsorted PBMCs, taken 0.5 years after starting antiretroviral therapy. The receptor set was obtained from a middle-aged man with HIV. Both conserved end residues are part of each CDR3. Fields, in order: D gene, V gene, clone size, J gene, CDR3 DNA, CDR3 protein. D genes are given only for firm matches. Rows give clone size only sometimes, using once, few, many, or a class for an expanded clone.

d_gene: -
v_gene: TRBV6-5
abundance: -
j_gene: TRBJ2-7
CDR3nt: TGTGCCAGCAGGTTCCGACAGGTCGGTGCCTACGAGCAGTACTTC
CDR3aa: CASRFRQVGAYEQYF

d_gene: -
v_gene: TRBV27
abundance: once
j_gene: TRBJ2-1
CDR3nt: TGTGCCAGCAGTTTATGGGGGTCGAGTGAGCAGTTCTTC
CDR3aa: CASSLWGSSEQFF

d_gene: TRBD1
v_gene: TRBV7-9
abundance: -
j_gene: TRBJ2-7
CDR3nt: TGTGCCAGCAGCTCCACGGGACAGGGGGCGGGGCAGTACTTC
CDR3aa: CASSSTGQGAGQYF

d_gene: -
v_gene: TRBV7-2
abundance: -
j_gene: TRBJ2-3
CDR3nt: TGTGCCAGCAGCCCTCTGGGTACGCAGTATTTT
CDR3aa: CASSPLGTQYF

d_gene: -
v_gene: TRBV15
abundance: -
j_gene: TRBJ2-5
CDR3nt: TGTGCCACCAGCAGAGATGGCGGCCGGAGAGAGACCCAGTACTTC
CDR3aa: CATSRDGGRRETQYF

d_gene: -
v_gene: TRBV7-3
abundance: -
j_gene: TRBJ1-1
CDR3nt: TGTGCCAGCAGCCCCGGGACTTTAGCTTTCTTT
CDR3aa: CASSPGTLAFF

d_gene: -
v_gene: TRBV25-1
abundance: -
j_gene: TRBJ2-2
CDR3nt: TGTGCCAGCAGGGGGGGGCAAGTGAACACCGGGGAGCTGTTTTTT
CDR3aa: CASRGGQVNTGELFF

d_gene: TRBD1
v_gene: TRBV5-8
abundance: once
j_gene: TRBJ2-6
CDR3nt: TGTGCCAGCAGCGCTCCACCGGGACAGGGGCAGGCTGGGGCCAACGTCCTGACTTTC
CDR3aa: CASSAPPGQGQAGANVLTF

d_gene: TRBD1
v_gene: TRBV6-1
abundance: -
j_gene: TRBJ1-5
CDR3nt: TGTGCCAGCAGTGAAAAAGGACAGGGGGCGAGTCAGCCCCAGCATTTT
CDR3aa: CASSEKGQGASQPQHF

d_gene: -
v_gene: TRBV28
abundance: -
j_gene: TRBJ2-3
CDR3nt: TGTGCCAGCAGTTTTGGGGACCGCACAGATACGCAGTATTTT
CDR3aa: CASSFGDRTDTQYF

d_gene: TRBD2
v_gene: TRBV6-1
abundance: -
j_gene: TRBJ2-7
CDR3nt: TGTGCCAGCAGTGAACAGCGGGAGCGATGGGATGAGCAGTACTTC
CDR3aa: CASSEQRERWDEQYF

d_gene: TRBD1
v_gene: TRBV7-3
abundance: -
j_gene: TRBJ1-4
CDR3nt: TGTGCCAGAAGAGCAGGGGGAAATGAAAAACTGTTTTTT
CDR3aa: CARRAGGNEKLFF

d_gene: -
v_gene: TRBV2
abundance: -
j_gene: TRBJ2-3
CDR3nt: TGTGCCAGCTTAGGTACAGATACGCAGTATTTT
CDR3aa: CASLGTDTQYF

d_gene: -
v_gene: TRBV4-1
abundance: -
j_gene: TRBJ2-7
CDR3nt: TGCGCCAGCAGCCAAATGAGGGCCTACGAGCAGTACTTC
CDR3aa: CASSQMRAYEQYF

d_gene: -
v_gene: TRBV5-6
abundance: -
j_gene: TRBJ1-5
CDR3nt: TGTGCCAGCAGCTTGATTAATCAGCCCCAGCATTTT
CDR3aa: CASSLINQPQHF

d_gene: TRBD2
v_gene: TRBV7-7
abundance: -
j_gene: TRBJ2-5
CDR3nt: TGTGCTACCTCGCTAGCGGGGGAAGAGACCCAGTACTTC
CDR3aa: CATSLAGEETQYF

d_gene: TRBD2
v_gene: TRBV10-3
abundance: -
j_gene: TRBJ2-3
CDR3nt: TGTGCCATCAGTGATCGTCCTGCGGGGGACCCCGCTACAGATACGCAGTATTTT
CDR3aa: CAISDRPAGDPATDTQYF

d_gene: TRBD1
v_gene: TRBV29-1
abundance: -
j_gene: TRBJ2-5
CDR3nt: TGCAGCGTTGACCAGGGGGCAGGAGAGACCCAGTACTTC
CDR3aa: CSVDQGAGETQYF

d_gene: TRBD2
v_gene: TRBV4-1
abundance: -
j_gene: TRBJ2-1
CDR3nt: TGCGCCAGCAGCCAATGGGGGGGGACGAACAATGAGCAGTTCTTC
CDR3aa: CASSQWGGTNNEQFF

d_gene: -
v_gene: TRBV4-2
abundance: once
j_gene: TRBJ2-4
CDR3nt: TGTGCCAGCAGCCAATCTTGGGGAGCCAAAAACATTCAGTACTTC
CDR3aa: CASSQSWGAKNIQYF

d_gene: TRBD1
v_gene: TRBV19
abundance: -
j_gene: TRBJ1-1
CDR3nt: TGTGCCAGTAGTACGACAGGGACCTCTGAAGCTTTCTTT
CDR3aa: CASSTTGTSEAFF

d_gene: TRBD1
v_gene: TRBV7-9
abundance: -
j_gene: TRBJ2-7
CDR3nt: TGTGCCAGCAGCTCAGGGGGCGCGTACGAGCAGTACTTC
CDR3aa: CASSSGGAYEQYF

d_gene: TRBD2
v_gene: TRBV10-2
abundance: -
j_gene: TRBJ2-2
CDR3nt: TGCGCCAGCAGCCAGACTAGCGGGGGGCCGAACACCGGGGAGCTGTTTTTT
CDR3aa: CASSQTSGGPNTGELFF

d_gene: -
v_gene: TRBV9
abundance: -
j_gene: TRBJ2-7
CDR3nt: TGTGCCAGCAGCGTAGGTGGGACACAAATGGGCTACGAGCAGTACTTC
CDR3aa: CASSVGGTQMGYEQYF

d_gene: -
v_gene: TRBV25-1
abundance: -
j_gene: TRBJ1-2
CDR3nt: TGTGCCAGCAGTGGGGTCGGGGACAAAAAGCACACCTTC
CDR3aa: CASSGVGDKKHTF

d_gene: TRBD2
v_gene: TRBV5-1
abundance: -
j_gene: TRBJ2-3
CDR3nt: TGCGCCAGCAGCTTGGGGGGGGGAACCGATACGCAGTATTTT
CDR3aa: CASSLGGGTDTQYF

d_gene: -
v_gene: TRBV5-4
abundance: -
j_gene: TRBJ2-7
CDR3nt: TGTGCCAGCAGCTGGGACGAACAAGCCTACGAGCAGTACTTC
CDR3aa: CASSWDEQAYEQYF

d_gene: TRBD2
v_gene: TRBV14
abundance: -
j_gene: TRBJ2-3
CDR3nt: TGTGCCAGCAGCCAAGGGACTAGCGGTAGCACAGATACGCAGTATTTT
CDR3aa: CASSQGTSGSTDTQYF

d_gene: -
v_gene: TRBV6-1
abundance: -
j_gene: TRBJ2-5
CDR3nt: TGTGCCAGCAGTGAAGCGGGGGCGGGGACCCAGTACTTC
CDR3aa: CASSEAGAGTQYF

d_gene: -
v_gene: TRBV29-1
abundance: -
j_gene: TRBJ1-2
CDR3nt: TGCAGCGTTGAAGGGGGAGGGGAGAGGAGCTACACCTTC
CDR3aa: CSVEGGGERSYTF